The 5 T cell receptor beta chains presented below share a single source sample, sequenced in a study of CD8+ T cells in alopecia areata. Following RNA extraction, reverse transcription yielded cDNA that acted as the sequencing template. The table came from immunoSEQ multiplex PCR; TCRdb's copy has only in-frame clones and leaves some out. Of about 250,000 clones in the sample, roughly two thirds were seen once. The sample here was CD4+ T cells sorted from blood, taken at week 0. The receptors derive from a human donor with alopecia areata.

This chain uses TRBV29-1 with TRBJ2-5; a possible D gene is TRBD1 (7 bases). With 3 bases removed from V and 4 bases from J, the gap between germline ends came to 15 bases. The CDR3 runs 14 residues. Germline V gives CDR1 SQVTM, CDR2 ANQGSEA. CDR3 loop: CSVEEGAGAETQYF. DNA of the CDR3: TGCAGCGTTGAGGAGGGGGCAGGGGCAGAGACCCAGTACTTC.

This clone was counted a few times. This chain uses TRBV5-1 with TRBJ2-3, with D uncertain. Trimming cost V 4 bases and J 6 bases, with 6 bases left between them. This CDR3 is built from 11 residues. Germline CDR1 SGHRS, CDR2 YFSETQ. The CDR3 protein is CASSGADTQYF. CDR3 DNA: TGCGCCAGCAGCGGCGCGGATACGCAGTATTTT.

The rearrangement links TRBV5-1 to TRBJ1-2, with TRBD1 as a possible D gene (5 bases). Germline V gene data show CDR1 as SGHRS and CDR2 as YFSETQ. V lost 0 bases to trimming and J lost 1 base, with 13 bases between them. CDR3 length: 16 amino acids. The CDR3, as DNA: TGCGCCAGCAGCTTGGAGGCAGGGAGGAATAACTATGGCTACACCTTC. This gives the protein CASSLEAGRNNYGYTF.

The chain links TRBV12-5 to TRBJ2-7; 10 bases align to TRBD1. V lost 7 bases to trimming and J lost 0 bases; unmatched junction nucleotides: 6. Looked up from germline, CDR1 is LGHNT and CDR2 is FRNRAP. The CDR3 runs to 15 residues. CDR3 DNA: TGTGCTAGTGCCCAGGGACAGGGGATCTCCTACGAGCAGTACTTC. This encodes CASAQGQGISYEQYF. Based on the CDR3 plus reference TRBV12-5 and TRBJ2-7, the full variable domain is DARVTQTPRHKVTEMGQEVTMRCQPILGHNTVFWYRQTMMQGLELLAYFRNRAPLDDSGMPKDRFSAEMPDATLATLKIQPSEPRDSAVYFCASAQGQGISYEQYFGPGTRLTVT.

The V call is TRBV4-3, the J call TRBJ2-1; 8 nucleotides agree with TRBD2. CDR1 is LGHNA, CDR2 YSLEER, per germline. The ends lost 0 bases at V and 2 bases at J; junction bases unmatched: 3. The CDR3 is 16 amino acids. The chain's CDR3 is CASSQDNGGAYNEQFF. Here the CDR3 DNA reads TGCGCCAGCAGCCAAGATAACGGGGGGGCCTACAATGAGCAGTTCTTC.